This T cell receptor (beta chain) was sequenced for a study of beta chain features in type 1 diabetes. Findings of the study overall: Whether TCRB rearrangement is influenced by HLA type went unresolved here. Cells carrying high TCR expression could end up over-represented when cDNA is sequenced. Across all four CD4+ subsets, people with type 1 diabetes showed modestly shorter TCRB CDR3s.

Per donor, one heparinised blood draw averaged roughly 110 mL. Purity above 98% was achieved in all sorted populations. Expressed TCRB transcripts were sequenced because the entire RNA isolate underwent reverse transcription. Libraries were prepared by immunoSEQ multiplex PCR; TCRdb keeps only in-frame clonotypes and omits some of them. The top ten clones hold 2.6% of a sample with about 53,000 clones, under 60% of them seen once. For this clone: The antigen remains undetermined.

This CDR3 is built from 11 residues. The V gene lost 2 bases and the J gene lost 7 bases, with 6 bases spanning the gap. CDR1 and CDR2 (germline): SGHNT, YYREEE (reference sequence). The chain couples TRBV5-4 to TRBJ1-2; D gene unclear. Sequences were obtained from Tregs from blood. This clonotype was sampled from a woman aged 40 to 50 with type 1 diabetes. Here the CDR3 reads CASSFEGGYTF. The CDR3 DNA reads TGTGCCAGCAGCTTCGAGGGTGGCTACACCTTC.